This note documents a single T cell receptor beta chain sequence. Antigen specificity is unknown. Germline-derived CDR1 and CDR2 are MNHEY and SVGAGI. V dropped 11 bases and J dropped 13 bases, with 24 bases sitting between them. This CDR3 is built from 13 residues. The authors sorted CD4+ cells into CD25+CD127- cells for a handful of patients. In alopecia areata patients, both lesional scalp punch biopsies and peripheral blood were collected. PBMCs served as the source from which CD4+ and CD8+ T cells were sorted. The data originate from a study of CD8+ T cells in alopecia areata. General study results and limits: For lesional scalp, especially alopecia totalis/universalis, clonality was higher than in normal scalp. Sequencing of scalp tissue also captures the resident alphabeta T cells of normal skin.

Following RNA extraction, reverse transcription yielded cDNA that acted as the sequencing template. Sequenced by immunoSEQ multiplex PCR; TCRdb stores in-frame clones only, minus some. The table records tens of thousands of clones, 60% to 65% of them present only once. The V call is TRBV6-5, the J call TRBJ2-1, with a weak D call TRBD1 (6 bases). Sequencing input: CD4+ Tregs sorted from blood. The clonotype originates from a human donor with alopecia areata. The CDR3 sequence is CAVSTPTGSEQFF. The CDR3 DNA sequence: TGTGCCGTAAGCACCCCGACAGGTTCTGAACAGTTCTTC.